The T cell receptor (beta chain) described here comes from a study of shared clonotypes between healthy human individuals. The repertoire was sequenced with immunoSEQ multiplex PCR; TCRdb's copy has only in-frame clones and lacks some. The sample comprises roughly 1 million clones, about 77% of which are singletons, and nearly 1.5% rests with the top ten. To note about this clone: What it binds is not known.

In germline, CDR1 is LNHDA, CDR2 SQIVND (reference sequence). V lost 0 bases, J lost 0 bases, and 8 bases lay in between. The CDR3 has 15 residues. The study, taken as a whole, reports: The study generally estimated greater richness for naive than memory subsets. Shared clonotypes across all four donors exceeded non-shared ones in generation probability.

V and J are TRBV19 and TRBJ1-1; D is ambiguous. This TCR came from a man aged 18 to 35 in good health. What was sequenced was memory CD4+ T cells sorted from blood. Subset defined: CD45RA-negative fraction. The CDR3 loop is CASSIEGSMNTEAFF. DNA of the CDR3: TGTGCCAGTAGTATAGAGGGGTCAATGAACACTGAAGCTTTCTTT.